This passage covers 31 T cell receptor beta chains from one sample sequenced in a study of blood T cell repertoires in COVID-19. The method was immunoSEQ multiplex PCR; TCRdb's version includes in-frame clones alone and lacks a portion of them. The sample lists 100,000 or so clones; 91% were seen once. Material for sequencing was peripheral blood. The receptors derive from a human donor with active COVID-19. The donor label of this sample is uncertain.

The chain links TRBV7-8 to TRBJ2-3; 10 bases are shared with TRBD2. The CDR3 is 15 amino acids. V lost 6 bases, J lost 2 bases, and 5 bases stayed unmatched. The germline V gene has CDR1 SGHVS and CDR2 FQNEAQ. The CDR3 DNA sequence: TGTGCCAGCAGACAGAGCGGGGGGGCCACAGATACGCAGTATTTT. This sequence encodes CASRQSGGATDTQYF.

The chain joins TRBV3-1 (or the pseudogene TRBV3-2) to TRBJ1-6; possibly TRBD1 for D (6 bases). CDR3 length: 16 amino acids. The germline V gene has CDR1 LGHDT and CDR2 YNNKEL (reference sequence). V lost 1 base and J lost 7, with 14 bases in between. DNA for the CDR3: TGTGCCAGCAGCCAAGCGGGACAACTAGGAAATTCACCCCTCCACTTT. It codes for CASSQAGQLGNSPLHF.

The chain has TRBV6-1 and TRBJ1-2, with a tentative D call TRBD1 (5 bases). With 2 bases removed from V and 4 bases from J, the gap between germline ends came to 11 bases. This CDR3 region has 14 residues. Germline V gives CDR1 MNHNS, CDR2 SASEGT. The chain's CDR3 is CASSEIPGPYGYTF. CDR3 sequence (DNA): TGTGCCAGCAGTGAAATCCCAGGGCCCTATGGCTACACCTTC.

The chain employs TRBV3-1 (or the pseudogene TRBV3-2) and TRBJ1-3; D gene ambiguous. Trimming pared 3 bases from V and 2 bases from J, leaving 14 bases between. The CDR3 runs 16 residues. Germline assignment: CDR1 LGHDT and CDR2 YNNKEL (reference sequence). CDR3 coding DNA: TGTGCCAGCAGCCAGACCCGTGGGCCGACTGGAAACACCATATATTTT. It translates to CASSQTRGPTGNTIYF.

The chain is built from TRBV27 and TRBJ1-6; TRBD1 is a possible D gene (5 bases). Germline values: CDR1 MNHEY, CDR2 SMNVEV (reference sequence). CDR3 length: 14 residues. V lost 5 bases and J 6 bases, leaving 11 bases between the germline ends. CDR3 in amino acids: CASSATGLNSPLHF. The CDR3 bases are TGTGCCAGCAGTGCAACAGGCCTTAATTCACCCCTCCACTTT.

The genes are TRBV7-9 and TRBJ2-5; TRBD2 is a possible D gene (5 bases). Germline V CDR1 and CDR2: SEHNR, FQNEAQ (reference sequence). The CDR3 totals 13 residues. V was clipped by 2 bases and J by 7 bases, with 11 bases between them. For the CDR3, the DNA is TGTGCCAGCAGCTTAATCCCAGAGGGGACCCAGTACTTC. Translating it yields CASSLIPEGTQYF.

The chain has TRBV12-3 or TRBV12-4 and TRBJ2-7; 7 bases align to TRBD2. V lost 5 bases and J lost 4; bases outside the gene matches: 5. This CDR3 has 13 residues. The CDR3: CASSPAGGYEQYF. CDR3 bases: TGTGCCAGCAGTCCTGCCGGGGGGTACGAGCAGTACTTC.

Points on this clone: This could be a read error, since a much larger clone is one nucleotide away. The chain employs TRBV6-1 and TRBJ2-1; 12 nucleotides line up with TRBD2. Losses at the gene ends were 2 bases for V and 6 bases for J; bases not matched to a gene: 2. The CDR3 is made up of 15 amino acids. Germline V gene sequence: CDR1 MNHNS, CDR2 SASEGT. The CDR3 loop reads CASSESSGGANEQFF. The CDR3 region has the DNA TGTGCCAGCAGTGAATCTAGCGGGGGGGCCAATGAGCAGTTCTTC.

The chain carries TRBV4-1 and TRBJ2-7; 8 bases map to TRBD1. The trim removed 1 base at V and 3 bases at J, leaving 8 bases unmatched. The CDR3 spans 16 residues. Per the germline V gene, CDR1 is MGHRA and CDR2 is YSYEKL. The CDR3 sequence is CASSQVWETGDYEQYF. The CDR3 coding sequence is TGCGCCAGCAGCCAAGTTTGGGAGACAGGGGACTACGAGCAGTACTTC.

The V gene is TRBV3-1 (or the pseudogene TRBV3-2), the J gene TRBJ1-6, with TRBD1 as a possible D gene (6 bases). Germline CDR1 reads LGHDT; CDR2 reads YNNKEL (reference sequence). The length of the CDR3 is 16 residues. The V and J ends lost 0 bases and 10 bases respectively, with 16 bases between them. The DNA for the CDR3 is TGTGCCAGCAGCCAAGATTTGGCAGGGGCGAGGTCACCCCTCCACTTT. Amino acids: CASSQDLAGARSPLHF.

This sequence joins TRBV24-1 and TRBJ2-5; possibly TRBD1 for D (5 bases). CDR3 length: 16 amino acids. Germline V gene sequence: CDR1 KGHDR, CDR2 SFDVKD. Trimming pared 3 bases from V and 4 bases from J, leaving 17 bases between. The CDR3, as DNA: TGTGCCACCAGTGATCCGTACCCGGAAGGGGCAGAGACCCAGTACTTC. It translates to CATSDPYPEGAETQYF.

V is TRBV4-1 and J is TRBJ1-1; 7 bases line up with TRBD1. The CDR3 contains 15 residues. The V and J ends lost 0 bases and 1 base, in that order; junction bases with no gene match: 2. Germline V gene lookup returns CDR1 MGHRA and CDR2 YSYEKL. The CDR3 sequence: CASSQEGGRNTEAFF. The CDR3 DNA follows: TGCGCCAGCAGCCAAGAAGGGGGCAGGAACACTGAAGCTTTCTTT.

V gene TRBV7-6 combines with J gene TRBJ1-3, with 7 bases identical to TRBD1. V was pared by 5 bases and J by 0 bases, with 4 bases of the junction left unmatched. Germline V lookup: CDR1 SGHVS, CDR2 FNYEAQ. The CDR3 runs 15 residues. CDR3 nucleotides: TGTGCCAGCAGCCTCCAGGGGGGCTCTGGAAACACCATATATTTT. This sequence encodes CASSLQGGSGNTIYF.

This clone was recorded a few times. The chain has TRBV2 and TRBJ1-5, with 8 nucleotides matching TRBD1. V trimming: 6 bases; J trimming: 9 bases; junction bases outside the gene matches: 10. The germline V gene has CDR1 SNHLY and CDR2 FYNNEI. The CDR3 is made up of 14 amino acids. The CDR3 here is CASRADREDRPQHF. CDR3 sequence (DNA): TGTGCCAGCAGGGCGGACAGGGAGGATCGGCCCCAGCATTTT.

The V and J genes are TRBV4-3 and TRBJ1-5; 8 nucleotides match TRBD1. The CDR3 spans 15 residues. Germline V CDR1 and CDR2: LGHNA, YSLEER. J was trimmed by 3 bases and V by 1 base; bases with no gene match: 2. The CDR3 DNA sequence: TGCGCCAGCAGCCAAGGGACAGGGCCCAATCAGCCCCAGCATTTT. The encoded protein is CASSQGTGPNQPQHF.

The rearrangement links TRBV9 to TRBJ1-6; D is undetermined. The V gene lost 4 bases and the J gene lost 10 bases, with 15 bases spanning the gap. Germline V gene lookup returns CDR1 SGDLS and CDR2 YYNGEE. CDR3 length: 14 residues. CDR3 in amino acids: CASSQADVGSPLHF. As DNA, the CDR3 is TGTGCCAGCAGCCAGGCAGACGTCGGCTCACCCCTCCACTTT.

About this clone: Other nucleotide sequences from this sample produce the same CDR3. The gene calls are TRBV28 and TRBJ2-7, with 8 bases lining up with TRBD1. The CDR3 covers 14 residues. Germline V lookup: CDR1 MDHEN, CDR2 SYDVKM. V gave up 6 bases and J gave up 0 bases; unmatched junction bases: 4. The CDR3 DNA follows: TGTGCCAGCAGCACAGGGGGAGACTCCTACGAGCAGTACTTC. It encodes CASSTGGDSYEQYF.

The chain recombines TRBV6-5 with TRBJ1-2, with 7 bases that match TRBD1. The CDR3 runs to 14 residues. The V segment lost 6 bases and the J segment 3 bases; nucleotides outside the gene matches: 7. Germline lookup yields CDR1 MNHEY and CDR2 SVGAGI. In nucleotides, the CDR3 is TGTGCCAGCAGAGAGAACACAGGGGACTATGGCTACACCTTC. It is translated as CASRENTGDYGYTF.

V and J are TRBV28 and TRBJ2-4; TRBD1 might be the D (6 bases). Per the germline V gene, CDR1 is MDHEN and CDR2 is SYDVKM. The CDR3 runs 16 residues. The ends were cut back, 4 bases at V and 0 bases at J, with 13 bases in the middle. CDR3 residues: CASSSVGALAKNIQYF. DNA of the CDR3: TGTGCCAGCAGTTCAGTGGGGGCCCTAGCCAAAAACATTCAGTACTTC.

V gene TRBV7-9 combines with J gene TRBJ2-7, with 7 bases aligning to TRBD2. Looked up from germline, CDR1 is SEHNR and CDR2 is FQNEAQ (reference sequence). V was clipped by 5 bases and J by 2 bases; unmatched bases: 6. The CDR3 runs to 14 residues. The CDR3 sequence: CASSRGGPTYEQYF. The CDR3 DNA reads TGTGCCAGCAGCCGCGGGGGACCTACCTACGAGCAGTACTTC.

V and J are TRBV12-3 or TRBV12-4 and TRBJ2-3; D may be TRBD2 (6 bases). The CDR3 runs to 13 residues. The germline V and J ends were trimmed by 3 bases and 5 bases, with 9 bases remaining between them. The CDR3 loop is CASSFNSGDTQYF. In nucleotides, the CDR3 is TGTGCCAGCAGTTTTAATAGCGGAGATACGCAGTATTTT.

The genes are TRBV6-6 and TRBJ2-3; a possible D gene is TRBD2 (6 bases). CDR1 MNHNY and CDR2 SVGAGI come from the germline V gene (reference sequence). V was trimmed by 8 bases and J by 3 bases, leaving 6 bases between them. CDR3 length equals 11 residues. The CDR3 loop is CASRGTDTQYF. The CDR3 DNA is TGTGCCAGCCGGGGGACAGATACGCAGTATTTT.

The CDR3 loop reads CASSLLTSGNTIYF. The CDR3, as DNA: TGTGCCAGCAGCTTATTGACATCTGGAAACACCATATATTTT. V is TRBV7-9 and J is TRBJ1-3; no firm D call. Per germline, CDR1 SEHNR and CDR2 FQNEAQ (reference sequence). The CDR3 is 14 residues long. Trimming removed 2 bases at V and 1 base at J, with 6 bases between.

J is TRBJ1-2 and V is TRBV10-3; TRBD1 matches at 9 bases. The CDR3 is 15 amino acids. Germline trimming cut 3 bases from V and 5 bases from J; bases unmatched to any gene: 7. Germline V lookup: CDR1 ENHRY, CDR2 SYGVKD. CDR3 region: CAISDGTGRLYGYTF. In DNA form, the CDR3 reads TGTGCCATCAGTGACGGGACAGGGCGTCTATATGGCTACACCTTC.

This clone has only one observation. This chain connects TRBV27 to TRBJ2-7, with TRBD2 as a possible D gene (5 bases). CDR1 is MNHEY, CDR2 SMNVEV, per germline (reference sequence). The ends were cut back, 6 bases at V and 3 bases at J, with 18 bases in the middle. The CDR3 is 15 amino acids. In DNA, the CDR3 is TGTGCCAGCAGACTCGATAAGGGCGGAGGCTACGAGCAGTACTTC. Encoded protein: CASRLDKGGGYEQYF.

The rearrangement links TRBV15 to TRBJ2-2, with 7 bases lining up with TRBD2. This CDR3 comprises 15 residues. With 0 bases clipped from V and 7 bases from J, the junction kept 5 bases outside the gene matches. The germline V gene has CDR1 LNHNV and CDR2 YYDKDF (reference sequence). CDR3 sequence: CATSRDLGRSGELFF. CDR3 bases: TGTGCCACCAGCAGAGATCTCGGGAGGAGCGGGGAGCTGTTTTTT.

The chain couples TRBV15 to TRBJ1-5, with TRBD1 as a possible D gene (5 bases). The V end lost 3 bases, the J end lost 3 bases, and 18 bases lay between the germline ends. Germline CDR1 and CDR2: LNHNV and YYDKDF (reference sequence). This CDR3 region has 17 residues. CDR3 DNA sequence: TGTGCCACCAGCAGGGGTCCTTGGGGGGGAGACAATCAGCCCCAGCATTTT. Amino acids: CATSRGPWGGDNQPQHF.

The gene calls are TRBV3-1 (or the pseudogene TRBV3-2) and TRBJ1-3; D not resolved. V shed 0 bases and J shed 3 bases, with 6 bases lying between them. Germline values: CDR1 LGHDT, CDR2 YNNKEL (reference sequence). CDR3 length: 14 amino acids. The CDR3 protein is CASSQEESGNTIYF. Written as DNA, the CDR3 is TGTGCCAGCAGCCAAGAGGAGAGTGGAAACACCATATATTTT.

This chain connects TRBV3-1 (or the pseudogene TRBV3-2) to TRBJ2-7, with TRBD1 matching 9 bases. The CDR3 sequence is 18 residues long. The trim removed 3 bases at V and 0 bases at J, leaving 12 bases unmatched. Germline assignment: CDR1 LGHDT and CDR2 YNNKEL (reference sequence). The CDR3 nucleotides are TGTGCCAGCAGCCAGGGCATTAGGACAGGGGACCCCTCCTACGAGCAGTACTTC. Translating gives CASSQGIRTGDPSYEQYF.

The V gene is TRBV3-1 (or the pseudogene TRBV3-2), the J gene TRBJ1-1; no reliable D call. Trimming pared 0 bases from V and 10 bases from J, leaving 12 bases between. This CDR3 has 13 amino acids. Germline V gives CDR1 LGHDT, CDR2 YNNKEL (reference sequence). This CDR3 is CASSQDLEGRAFF. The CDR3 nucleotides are TGTGCCAGCAGCCAAGATTTGGAGGGTCGAGCTTTCTTT.

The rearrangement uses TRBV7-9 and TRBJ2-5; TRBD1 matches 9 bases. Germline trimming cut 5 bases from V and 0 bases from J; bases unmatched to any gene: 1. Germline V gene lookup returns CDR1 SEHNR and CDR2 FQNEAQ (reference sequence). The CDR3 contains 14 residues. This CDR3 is CASSRDRDQETQYF. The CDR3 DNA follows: TGTGCCAGCAGCCGGGACAGGGACCAAGAGACCCAGTACTTC.